This T cell receptor beta chain comes out of a study of T cells after yellow fever vaccination. General study results and limits: Within FACS-sorted repertoires, abundant clonotypes contaminating from the bulk population could be present. Relatively few clonotypes were ones that appeared in both CD4 and CD8 compartments. Reappearance after the booster was seen for most primary-vaccination clones, at about 95% CD4 and 75% to 90% CD8.

This CDR3 has 14 amino acids. Unmatched junction bases numbered 7, after V lost 4 bases and J lost 7 bases. Germline assignment: CDR1 SGHTA and CDR2 FQGNSA. TCR cDNA was made by 5'RACE template switching, adding a universal primer site and UMIs. MiXCR, applied by TCRdb to the 5' RACE reads, yields one record per CDR3 protein. This repertoire shows about 400,000 distinct CDR3 sequences, 9.5% to 13% found once; its top ten account for more than 15%. In the case of this clonotype: Its antigen remains unknown.

This sequence originates from a man between 18 and 35 years old who received the YFV17D yellow fever vaccine. The chain recombines TRBV7-2 with TRBJ1-1; 9 bases map to TRBD1. The sequences come from PBMCs, collected on the day of the first yellow fever vaccination. The CDR3 reads CASSYRDRGVEAFF. The CDR3 DNA sequence: TGTGCCAGCAGCTATCGCGACAGGGGGGTTGAAGCTTTCTTT.